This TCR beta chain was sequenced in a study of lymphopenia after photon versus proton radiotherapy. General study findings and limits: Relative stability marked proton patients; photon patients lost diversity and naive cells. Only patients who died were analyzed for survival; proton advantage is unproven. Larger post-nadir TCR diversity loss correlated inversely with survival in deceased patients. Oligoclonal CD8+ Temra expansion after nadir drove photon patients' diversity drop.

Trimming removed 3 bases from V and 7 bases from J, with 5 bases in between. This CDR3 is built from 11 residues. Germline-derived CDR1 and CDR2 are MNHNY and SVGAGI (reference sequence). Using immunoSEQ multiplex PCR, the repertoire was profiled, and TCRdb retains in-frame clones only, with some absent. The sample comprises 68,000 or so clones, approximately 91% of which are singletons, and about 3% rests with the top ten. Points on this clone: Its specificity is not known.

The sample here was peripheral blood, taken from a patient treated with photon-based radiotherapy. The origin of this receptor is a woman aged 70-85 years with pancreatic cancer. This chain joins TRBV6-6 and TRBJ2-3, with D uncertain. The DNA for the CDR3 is TGTGCCAGCAGTTATAGTTATACGCAGTATTTT. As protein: CASSYSYTQYF.